The T cell receptor beta chain under discussion was sequenced for a study of T cell repertoires in cytomegalovirus infection. TCRdb re-derived calls from the reads in MiXCR, one entry per CDR3 protein. Among around 100,000 distinct CDR3 sequences listed, more than 15% were seen once. This clonotype was counted ten times or more. The CDR3 is 16 residues long. CDR1 and CDR2 (germline): SGHNT, YENEEA. V was pared by 4 bases and J by 0 bases, with 8 bases of the junction left unmatched. The TCR was taken from a human donor in good health (CMV status not recorded). Some clones in this sample may be carry-over from other donors' samples. Sequenced: PBMCs. V and J are TRBV11-3 and TRBJ1-2, with 7 bases identical to TRBD1. The CDR3 DNA reads as TGTGCCAGCAGCTCCCCGGGACAGACTTCTAACTATGGCTACACCTTC. It encodes CASSSPGQTSNYGYTF.